This T cell receptor beta chain originates from a study of control samples from healthy donors and cancer patients (dated by TCRdb to 2020 to 2021). The library was generated by the immunoSEQ multiplex PCR assay. This is the immuneACCESS table as TCRdb keeps it, with only in-frame sequences that have V and J called. A part of the clones is gone; compared with another copy, unresolved V genes explain less than half, and the rest is unexplained. The sample has about 170,000 clones on record, 91% of them singletons. The top ten clonotypes cover around 2% of the sample. CDR1 and CDR2, per the germline V gene, are SNHLY and FYNNEI. The CDR3 runs 15 residues from the cysteine to the phenylalanine. Only the CDR3 portion is preserved as DNA: 45 bases, with reading frame beginning at the first base. V is pared back by 4 bases and J by 7 bases, with 19 bases lying between the germline termini. Concerning this clone: The target of this receptor is not known. Base qualities are missing; no much larger clone stands one base away.

In this chain, TRBV2 is recombined with TRBJ1-2; the D gene is not confidently resolved. The sequence was collected from a woman between 40 and 50 years old in good health. Sequenced input: blood. The nucleotide sequence is TGTGCCAGCAGTGGGAGCCGCGGGCGGGAGGCTGGCTACACCTTC. This encodes CASSGSRGREAGYTF.